This entry lists 7 T cell receptor beta chains sequenced from one sample in a study of T cells after yellow fever vaccination. One entry per CDR3 protein, called by TCRdb with MiXCR from the 5' RACE reads. The table has approximately 110,000 distinct CDR3 sequences, more than 7.5% seen once; the top ten hold 25%. Sequenced material: CD8+ T cells sorted from PBMCs, taken 45 days after the yellow fever booster vaccination. The source of these receptors is a man younger than 40 who received the YFV17D yellow fever vaccine.

The chain links TRBV5-1 to TRBJ2-7; the D is unclear. There are 15 residues in the CDR3. The V gene's germline CDR1 is SGHRS and CDR2 YFSETQ. V was pared by 0 bases and J by 2 bases, with 12 bases between. The DNA for the CDR3 is TGCGCCAGCAGCTTGGGAGCTGGGAACCCCTACGAGCAGTACTTC. This sequence encodes CASSLGAGNPYEQYF.

This clonotype was picked up many times. The rearrangement links TRBV27 to TRBJ2-2; tentatively, D is TRBD2 (5 bases). Germline CDR1 is MNHEY and CDR2 is SMNVEV (reference sequence). Trimming removed 7 bases at V and 0 bases at J, with 15 bases between. CDR3 length: 16 residues. The DNA of the CDR3 is TGTGCCAGCAAAACAGTGAGGGCCCCGAACACCGGGGAGCTGTTTTTT. Translating it yields CASKTVRAPNTGELFF.

This clonotype showed up many times. The chain couples TRBV5-1 to TRBJ2-3, with unresolved D. The CDR3 is made up of 14 amino acids. Germline loops: CDR1 SGHRS, CDR2 YFSETQ. The V gene lost 5 bases and the J gene lost 6 bases, with 16 bases spanning the gap. In DNA, the CDR3 is TGCGCCAGCAGTCCCTTTTCGAAGGTCGATACGCAGTATTTT. Protein product: CASSPFSKVDTQYF.

This clonotype was detected ten times or more. The chain combines TRBV7-8 with TRBJ2-7; the D gene is possibly TRBD1 (5 bases). CDR3 length equals 14 residues. V was pared by 5 bases and J by 4 bases, with 15 bases between. Looked up from germline, CDR1 is SGHVS and CDR2 is FQNEAQ. CDR3 in DNA: TGTGCCAGCAGCACCCTCCGCGCAGGGTACGAGCAGTACTTC. Protein: CASSTLRAGYEQYF.

A few counts support this clonotype. The chain employs TRBV2 and TRBJ1-1; perhaps TRBD1 as D (6 bases). The CDR3 is 18 residues long. Between the trimmed V and J ends, which lost 10 bases and 1 base, there was a span of 28 bases. Germline V CDR1 and CDR2: SNHLY, FYNNEI. CDR3 protein: CAISPSLVGGHGNTEAFF. Written as DNA, the CDR3 is TGTGCCATCAGCCCTTCATTGGTAGGGGGGCACGGGAACACTGAAGCTTTCTTT.

The V and J genes are TRBV12-3 or TRBV12-4 and TRBJ2-7; D is unresolved. The CDR3 totals 14 residues. V gave up 1 base and J gave up 2 bases, with 9 bases separating them. Written as DNA, the CDR3 is TGTGCCAGCAGTTTAGGGCTAGAGGCCTACGAGCAGTACTTC. As protein: CASSLGLEAYEQYF.

The rearrangement links TRBV10-3 to TRBJ2-1; 8 nucleotides match TRBD1. The CDR3 sequence is 15 residues long. Trimming at V came to 6 bases and at J to 4 bases, leaving 8 bases not matched to a gene. Germline loops: CDR1 ENHRY, CDR2 SYGVKD. The CDR3, as DNA: TGTGCCATCAGGGAAGGGACAGGAATATACAATGAGCAGTTCTTC. Translation gives CAIREGTGIYNEQFF.